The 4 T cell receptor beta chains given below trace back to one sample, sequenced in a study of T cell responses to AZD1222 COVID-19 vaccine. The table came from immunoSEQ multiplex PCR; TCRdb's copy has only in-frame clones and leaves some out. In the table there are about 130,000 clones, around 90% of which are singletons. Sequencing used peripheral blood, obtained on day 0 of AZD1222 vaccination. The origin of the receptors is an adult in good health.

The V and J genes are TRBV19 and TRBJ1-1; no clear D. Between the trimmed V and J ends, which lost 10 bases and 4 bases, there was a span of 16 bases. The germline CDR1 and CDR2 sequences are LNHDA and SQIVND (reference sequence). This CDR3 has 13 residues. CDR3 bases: TGTGCCACCCGTTCAAGGGATGGCACTGAAGCTTTCTTT. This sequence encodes CATRSRDGTEAFF.

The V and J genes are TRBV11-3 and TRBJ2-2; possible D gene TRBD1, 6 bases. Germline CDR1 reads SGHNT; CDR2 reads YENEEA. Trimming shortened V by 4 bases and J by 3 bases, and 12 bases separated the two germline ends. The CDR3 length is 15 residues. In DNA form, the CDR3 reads TGTGCCAGCAGCTCACAGGGAAGGGACACCGGGGAGCTGTTTTTT. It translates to CASSSQGRDTGELFF.

The CDR3 protein is CASSLRGSLNTEAFF. DNA for the CDR3: TGTGCCAGCAGCTTGCGGGGCAGCTTGAACACTGAAGCTTTCTTT. The rearrangement uses TRBV11-2 and TRBJ1-1, with D possibly matching TRBD1 (5 bases). Looked up from germline, CDR1 is SGHAT and CDR2 is FQNNGV. Trimming removed 3 bases from V and 0 bases from J, with 11 bases in between. This CDR3 has 15 amino acids.

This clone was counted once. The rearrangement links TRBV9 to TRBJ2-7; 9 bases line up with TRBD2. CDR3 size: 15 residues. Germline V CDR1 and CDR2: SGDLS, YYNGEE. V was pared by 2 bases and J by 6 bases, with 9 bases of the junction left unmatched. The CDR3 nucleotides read TGTGCCAGCAGCGTCTCTAGCGGGGTGGGAAGCGAGCAGTACTTC. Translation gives CASSVSSGVGSEQYF.